The 18 T cell receptor beta chains below were found in one sample sequenced in a study of blood T cells in healthy people across ages (dated by TCRdb to between 2014 and 2017). The library came from 5' RACE. Sequencing was carried out with an Illumina HiSeq 2500. A second PCR of roughly 7 to 11 cycles was run with a J-beta primer mix and a sample-barcoded 5' primer. Clones were called with MiXCR by TCRdb after fastp trimmed the public reads at Q25, and only in-frame beta chains were retained. Rows matching on CDR3 protein sequence are summarized as one entry with the most common DNA and genes. The sample yields about 1,600,000 distinct CDR3 sequences; 35% to 45% were counted once. Approximately 7.9% of the sample is taken by the ten largest. Sequenced: blood. The receptor source for this set is a woman younger than 30 in good health.

This chain connects TRBV6-4 to TRBJ1-1; D might be TRBD1 (5 bases). There are 13 residues in the CDR3. Germline CDR1 is MRHNA and CDR2 is SNTAGT. V gave up 6 bases and J gave up 4 bases, with 12 bases separating them. CDR3 sequence (DNA): TGTGCCAGCAGGGCCCATGGGGGCACTGAAGCTTTCTTT. This gives the protein CASRAHGGTEAFF.

This clonotype was observed a few times. The rearrangement links TRBV7-8 to TRBJ1-1; D possibly corresponds to TRBD1 (5 bases). Germline-derived CDR1 and CDR2 are SGHVS and FQNEAQ. The CDR3 contains 16 residues. V was cut by 1 base and J by 4 bases, with 16 bases left in between. CDR3 sequence reads: CASSLGAERGGTEAFF. In DNA form, the CDR3 reads TGTGCCAGCAGCTTAGGGGCTGAAAGGGGAGGCACTGAAGCTTTCTTT.

This clonotype has more than one count but fewer than ten. This sequence joins TRBV3-1 and TRBJ2-1; the match to TRBD2 covers 9 bases. The CDR3 is 15 amino acids. Germline assignment: CDR1 LGHDT and CDR2 YNNKEL (reference sequence). The V segment lost 2 bases and the J segment 5 bases; nucleotides outside the gene matches: 4. In nucleotides, the CDR3 is TGTGCCAGCAGCCAAAGGCGGGGGGGCAACAATGAGCAGTTCTTC. Protein product: CASSQRRGGNNEQFF.

There are a few counts of this clonotype. V and J are TRBV10-2 and TRBJ2-7, with 7 bases fitting TRBD2. The CDR3 runs to 13 residues. The J segment lost 5 bases and the V segment lost 4 bases, leaving 5 bases of the junction unmatched. CDR1 is WSHSY and CDR2 is SAAADI in the germline V gene. The chain's CDR3 is CASSVIAGNEQYF. DNA for the CDR3: TGCGCCAGCAGTGTGATAGCGGGTAACGAGCAGTACTTC.

J is TRBJ1-5 and V is TRBV5-1; D uncertain. Germline V CDR1 and CDR2: SGHRS, YFSETQ. This CDR3 has 14 amino acids. V lost 4 bases to trimming and J lost 3 bases, with 11 bases between them. The CDR3 loop is CASSAGQPNQPQHF. The CDR3 DNA reads as TGCGCCAGCAGCGCGGGCCAGCCCAATCAGCCCCAGCATTTT. Complete variable domain (other parts from reference TRBV5-1 and TRBJ1-5): KAGVTQTPRYLIKTRGQQVTLSCSPISGHRSVSWYQQTPGQGLQFLFEYFSETQRNKGNFPGRFSGRQFSNSRSEMNVSTLELGDSALYLCASSAGQPNQPQHFGDGTRLSIL.

This chain uses TRBV24-1 with TRBJ2-1; possibly TRBD2 for D (5 bases). Germline assignment: CDR1 KGHDR and CDR2 SFDVKD. The CDR3 totals 16 residues. Trimming shortened V by 1 base and J by 0 bases, and 9 bases separated the two germline ends. The CDR3 loop is CATSDFGDSSYNEQFF. The CDR3 coding sequence is TGTGCCACCAGTGATTTCGGGGATAGCTCCTACAATGAGCAGTTCTTC.

This clonotype was seen a handful of times. The V gene is TRBV29-1, the J gene TRBJ2-7, with D unresolved. Judging by the DNA end, TRBJ2-5 fits better; the J call may be wrong. The CDR3 loop spans 15 amino acids. CDR1 and CDR2 (germline): SQVTM, ANQGSEA. This CDR3 is CSGSVVTDVGETQYF. CDR3 DNA: TGCAGCGGGTCGGTCGTGACGGACGTCGGGGAGACCCAGTACTTC.

The chain has TRBV7-8 and TRBJ2-1; 14 positions agree with TRBD2. The last part of the DNA fits TRBJ2-7 better; the J call may be wrong. The germline CDR1 and CDR2 sequences are SGHVS and FQNEAQ. The CDR3 is 19 residues long. The CDR3 bases are TGTGCCAGCAGCTTACCCCAGGGGCGGACTAGCGGGAGGATAGATGAGCAGTACTTC. Its translation is CASSLPQGRTSGRIDEQYF.

The chain is built from TRBV4-2 and TRBJ2-2, with unresolved D. Germline loops: CDR1 LGHNA, CDR2 YNFKEQ. This CDR3 comprises 15 residues. V lost 1 base to trimming and J lost 0 bases, with 6 bases between them. The CDR3 DNA is TGTGCCAGCAGCCAAGCGGATCCGAACACCGGGGAGCTGTTTTTT. It is translated as CASSQADPNTGELFF.

Only a few counts were recorded for this clonotype. The genes are TRBV27 and TRBJ2-1, with unresolved D. The tail of the sequence fits TRBJ2-7 better, so the J call may be wrong. Germline lookup yields CDR1 MNHEY and CDR2 SMNVEV (reference sequence). CDR3 length: 14 amino acids. CDR3 DNA sequence: TGTGCCAGCAGTTTTGTAGGCTCCTACAATGAGCAGTACTTC. Its translation: CASSFVGSYNEQYF.

This clonotype appeared a few times. The rearrangement links TRBV2 to TRBJ2-7, with D unclear. V lost 6 bases and J 2 bases, leaving 17 bases between the germline ends. This CDR3 is 15 amino acids long. Germline V gives CDR1 SNHLY, CDR2 FYNNEI. The CDR3 sequence: CASRAHAGTAYEQYF. The DNA of the CDR3 is TGTGCCAGCAGGGCCCATGCCGGTACGGCCTACGAGCAGTACTTC.

This clonotype was counted once. The J gene is TRBJ1-3, the V gene TRBV11-2; 9 nucleotides align to TRBD1. In germline, CDR1 is SGHAT, CDR2 FQNNGV. This CDR3 region has 16 residues. The trim removed 7 bases at V and 2 bases at J, leaving 9 bases unmatched. CDR3 residues: CASTPLRTGAGNTIYF. Written as DNA, the CDR3 is TGTGCCAGCACTCCGTTGAGGACAGGGGCTGGAAACACCATATATTTT.

This clonotype was seen only a few times. CDR3 sequence: CASSQDEGFPAFF. CDR3 coding DNA: TGCGCCAGCAGCCAAGACGAGGGGTTCCCGGCTTTCTTT. The chain joins TRBV4-1 to TRBJ1-1; maybe TRBD1 (5 bases). Germline values: CDR1 MGHRA, CDR2 YSYEKL. Trimming left V 0 bases short and J 11 bases short, with 13 bases between. The CDR3 has 13 amino acids.

The V and J genes are TRBV18 and TRBJ2-5; 11 positions match TRBD2. The V segment lost 1 base and the J segment 7 bases; nucleotides outside the gene matches: 8. The CDR3 sequence is 16 residues long. Germline V gene data show CDR1 as KGHSH and CDR2 as LQKENI. CDR3 nucleotide sequence: TGTGCCAGCTCACCACAAACTAGCGGGAGTCACCGGACCCAGTACTTC. Amino acids: CASSPQTSGSHRTQYF.

This clonotype was recorded many times. This chain connects TRBV5-1 to TRBJ2-7, with 7 bases matching TRBD2. The trim removed 5 bases at V and 0 bases at J, leaving 5 bases unmatched. Germline V gives CDR1 SGHRS, CDR2 YFSETQ. There are 14 residues in the CDR3. The CDR3 DNA is TGCGCCAGCAGTTTAAGCGGGGCCTCCTACGAGCAGTACTTC. This codes for CASSLSGASYEQYF.

The rearrangement joins TRBV7-8 to TRBJ2-5; 9 nucleotides line up with TRBD1. Germline V CDR1 and CDR2: SGHVS, FQNEAQ. The CDR3 spans 16 residues. Trimming at V came to 3 bases and at J to 4 bases, leaving 9 bases not matched to a gene. This CDR3 is CASSLTVTGGGETQYF. CDR3 DNA: TGTGCCAGCAGCTTGACAGTGACAGGGGGTGGAGAGACCCAGTACTTC.

This chain joins TRBV2 and TRBJ2-1, with 9 nucleotides matching TRBD2. The CDR3 has 16 residues. Trimming cost V 6 bases and J 7 bases; bases outside gene matches: 13. The germline gives CDR1 SNHLY, CDR2 FYNNEI. CDR3: CASSDGGTSMGNEQFF. As DNA, the CDR3 is TGTGCCAGCAGCGATGGAGGGACTAGCATGGGGAATGAGCAGTTCTTC.

This chain links TRBV7-8 with TRBJ1-2; D is uncertain. CDR3 length: 19 amino acids. Germline V gene data show CDR1 as SGHVS and CDR2 as FQNEAQ. V lost 1 base and J 4 bases, leaving 25 bases between the germline ends. Here the CDR3 reads CASSLGAPERESSTYGYTF. The DNA for the CDR3 is TGTGCCAGCAGCTTAGGAGCCCCGGAGCGGGAATCCAGTACCTATGGCTACACCTTC.